The TCR beta chain under discussion was sequenced for a study of regulatory T cells in long-lasting Graves disease. Findings and caveats of the study: Favored gene segments in persistent disease were TRBV28, TRBJ1-2 and TRBJ2-5.

Germline V lookup: CDR1 MNHEY, CDR2 SVGEGT. Germline trimming cut 5 bases from V and 7 bases from J; bases unmatched to any gene: 5. This CDR3 has 14 residues. This clonotype has only a few counts. Antigen: not known. Investigators prepared the TCR beta libraries by applying iRepertoire HTBI primers and Arm-PCR of CDR3 regions. One entry per CDR3 protein results from TCRdb running MiXCR on the multiplex PCR reads. There are about 540,000 distinct CDR3 sequences in the sample; roughly 13% occur only once, and over 7.5% lies in the top ten. The time point here: newly diagnosed GD, antithyroid drugs for less than 3 months. The TCR library was made from RNA that had been extracted from PBMCs in TRIzol. The sample also formed part of further work on T cells in Graves' hyperthyroidism and ophthalmopathy. Per that paper: Lactation, pregnancy, other autoimmune disease or uncontrolled infection led to exclusion of patients.

The chain joins TRBV6-2 or TRBV6-3 to TRBJ1-4; TRBD1 matches 9 bases. The clonotype comes from a man younger than 45 with Graves disease. This sample comprised peripheral blood mononuclear cells (PBMCs), obtained at new diagnosis, from a patient treated with antithyroid drugs. In DNA form, the CDR3 reads TGTGCCAGCAGTGAAGGGACAGGGTTTGAAAAACTGTTTTTT. Residues: CASSEGTGFEKLFF.